The 9 T cell receptor beta chains given below trace back to one sample, sequenced in a study of cytomegalovirus exposure and HLA in healthy donors. Some clones are missing from TCRdb's copy, which holds only in-frame ones; the method was immunoSEQ multiplex PCR. Among approximately 220,000 clones, around nine tenths were seen once, and the ten largest hold about 2.5%. Source material: PBMCs. Every receptor here comes from a man between 18 and 29 years old in good health and CMV-seronegative.

The chain links TRBV15 to TRBJ1-1; tentative D call: TRBD1 (5 bases). Germline V CDR1 and CDR2: LNHNV, YYDKDF (reference sequence). The CDR3 length is 13 residues. V lost 8 bases and J 3 bases, leaving 13 bases between the germline ends. The CDR3 sequence: CATGTYQDTEAFF. CDR3 bases: TGTGCCACCGGGACTTATCAGGACACTGAAGCTTTCTTT.

J is TRBJ2-7 and V is TRBV5-1; perhaps TRBD2 as D (6 bases). The V end lost 2 bases, the J end lost 1 base, and 10 bases lay between the germline ends. CDR3 size: 14 residues. Germline values: CDR1 SGHRS, CDR2 YFSETQ. The DNA for the CDR3 is TGCGCCAGCAGCTTATCCGGGACTTCCTACGAGCAGTACTTC. Protein: CASSLSGTSYEQYF.

The chain carries TRBV7-2 and TRBJ2-3, with 10 bases aligning to TRBD2. V dropped 4 bases and J dropped 2; count of bases not matched to a gene: 9. Per germline, CDR1 SGHTA and CDR2 FQGNSA. The CDR3 totals 17 residues. The CDR3 region has the DNA TGTGCCAGCAGCTCACCGAGCGGGAGGGGTCTCACAGATACGCAGTATTTT. Amino acids: CASSSPSGRGLTDTQYF.

The rearrangement uses TRBV29-1 and TRBJ2-5, with 8 bases lining up with TRBD2. The trim removed 1 base at V and 4 bases at J, leaving 8 bases unmatched. Looked up from germline, CDR1 is SQVTM and CDR2 is ANQGSEA. CDR3 size: 15 residues. CDR3 nucleotide sequence: TGCAGCGTTGAAGGGGTAGCGGGGAGGGGAGAGACCCAGTACTTC. Translation: CSVEGVAGRGETQYF.

The chain employs TRBV6-1 and TRBJ2-3; 7 bases line up with TRBD2. The CDR3 spans 17 residues. The V gene's germline CDR1 is MNHNS and CDR2 SASEGT. J was trimmed by 4 bases and V by 0 bases; bases with no gene match: 10. For the CDR3, the DNA is TGTGCCAGCAGTGAAGCGCTTTCTGCGGGAGTAGCAGATACGCAGTATTTT. Translating it yields CASSEALSAGVADTQYF.

There are a few counts of this clone. The gene calls are TRBV15 and TRBJ1-4; the D gene is possibly TRBD1 (5 bases). Trimming removed 3 bases at V and 8 bases at J, with 19 bases between. The CDR3 covers 16 residues. CDR1 and CDR2 from the germline V gene are LNHNV and YYDKDF (reference sequence). This chain's CDR3 is CATSSFGTLLGEKLFF. Written as DNA, the CDR3 is TGTGCCACCAGCAGTTTTGGGACTCTGTTGGGGGAAAAACTGTTTTTT.

The CDR3 nucleotides read TGTGCCAGCAGTCTGACAGGGGAGGCTGAAGCTTTCTTT. Translating it yields CASSLTGEAEAFF. The rearrangement joins TRBV27 to TRBJ1-1, with TRBD1 matching over 8 bases. The V and J ends lost 5 bases and 6 bases, in that order; junction bases with no gene match: 5. The CDR3 consists of 13 residues. From germline, CDR1 is MNHEY and CDR2 SMNVEV (reference sequence).

The genes are TRBV15 and TRBJ2-3, with D possibly matching TRBD1 (7 bases). CDR1 is LNHNV, CDR2 YYDKDF, per germline (reference sequence). V lost 3 bases, J lost 8 bases, and 12 bases lay in between. This CDR3 has 13 residues. CDR3 sequence (DNA): TGTGCCACCAGCAGCAATCAGGGGGGTACGCAGTATTTT. Translating gives CATSSNQGGTQYF.

The chain combines TRBV27 with TRBJ2-2; 12 bases map to TRBD2. CDR3 length equals 16 residues. Germline lookup yields CDR1 MNHEY and CDR2 SMNVEV (reference sequence). V shed 2 bases and J 6 bases; nucleotides not matched to a gene: 4. DNA of the CDR3: TGTGCCAGCAGTTTAACTTGGACTAGCGGGGCCGGGGAGCTGTTTTTT. Protein product: CASSLTWTSGAGELFF.